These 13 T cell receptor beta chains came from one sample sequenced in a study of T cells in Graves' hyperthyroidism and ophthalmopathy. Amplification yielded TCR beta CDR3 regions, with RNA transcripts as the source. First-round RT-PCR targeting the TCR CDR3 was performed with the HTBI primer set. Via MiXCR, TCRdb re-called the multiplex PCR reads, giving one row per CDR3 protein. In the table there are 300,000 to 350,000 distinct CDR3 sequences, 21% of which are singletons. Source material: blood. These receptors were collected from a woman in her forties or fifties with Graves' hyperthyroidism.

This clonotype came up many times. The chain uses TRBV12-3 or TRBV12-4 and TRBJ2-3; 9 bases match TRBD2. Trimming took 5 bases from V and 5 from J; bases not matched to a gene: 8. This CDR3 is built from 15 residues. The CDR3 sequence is CASSQRGEGRDTQYF. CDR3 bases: TGTGCCAGCAGTCAGCGGGGGGAGGGGAGAGATACGCAGTATTTT.

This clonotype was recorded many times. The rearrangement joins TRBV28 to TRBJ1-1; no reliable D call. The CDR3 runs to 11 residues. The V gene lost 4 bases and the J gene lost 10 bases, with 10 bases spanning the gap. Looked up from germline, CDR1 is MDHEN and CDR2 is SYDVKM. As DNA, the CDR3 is TGTGCCAGCAGTTCAGACCTGGGAGCTTTCTTT. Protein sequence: CASSSDLGAFF.

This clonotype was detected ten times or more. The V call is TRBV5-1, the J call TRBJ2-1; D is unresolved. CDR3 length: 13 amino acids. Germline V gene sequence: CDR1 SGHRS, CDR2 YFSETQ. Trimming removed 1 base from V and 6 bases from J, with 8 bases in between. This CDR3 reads CASSLNALNEQFF. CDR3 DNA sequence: TGCGCCAGCAGCTTGAATGCCCTCAATGAGCAGTTCTTC.

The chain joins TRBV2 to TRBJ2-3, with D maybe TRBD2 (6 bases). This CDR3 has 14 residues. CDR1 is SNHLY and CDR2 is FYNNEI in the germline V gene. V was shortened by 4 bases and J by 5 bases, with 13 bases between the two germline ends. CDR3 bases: TGTGCCAGCAGTGTCCAGACAGCGGGAGATACGCAGTATTTT. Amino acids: CASSVQTAGDTQYF.

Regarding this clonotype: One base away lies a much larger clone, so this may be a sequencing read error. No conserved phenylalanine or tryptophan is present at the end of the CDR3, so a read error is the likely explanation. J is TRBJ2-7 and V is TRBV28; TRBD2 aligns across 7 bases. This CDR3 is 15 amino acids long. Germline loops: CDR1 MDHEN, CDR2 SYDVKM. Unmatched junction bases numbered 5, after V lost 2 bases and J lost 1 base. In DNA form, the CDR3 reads TGTGCCAGCAGTTTACGGCGGACTAGATCCTACGAGCAGTACCTC. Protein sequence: CASSLRRTRSYEQYL.

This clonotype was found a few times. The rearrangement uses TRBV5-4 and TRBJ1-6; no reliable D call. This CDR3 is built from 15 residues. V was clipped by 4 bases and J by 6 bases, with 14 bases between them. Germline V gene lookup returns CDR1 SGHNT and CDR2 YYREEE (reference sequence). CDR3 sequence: CASSQRQNLNSPLHF. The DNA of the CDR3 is TGTGCCAGCAGCCAGCGGCAGAATCTTAATTCACCCCTCCACTTT.

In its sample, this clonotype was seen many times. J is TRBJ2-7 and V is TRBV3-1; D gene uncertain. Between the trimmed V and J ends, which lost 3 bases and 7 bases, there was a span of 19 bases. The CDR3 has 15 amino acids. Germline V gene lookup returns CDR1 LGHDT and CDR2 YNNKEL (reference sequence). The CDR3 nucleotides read TGTGCCAGCAGCCACTCCCGGCTGCATCCCGAGGAGCAGTACTTC. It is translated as CASSHSRLHPEEQYF.

This chain's CDR3 is CASSQTGGEQFF. CDR3 DNA sequence: TGTGCCAGCAGCCAGACAGGGGGTGAGCAGTTCTTC. The gene calls are TRBV7-6 and TRBJ2-1; TRBD1 matches 9 bases. The ends lost 5 bases at V and 9 bases at J; junction bases unmatched: 2. The CDR3 spans 12 residues. Per germline, CDR1 SGHVS and CDR2 FNYEAQ.

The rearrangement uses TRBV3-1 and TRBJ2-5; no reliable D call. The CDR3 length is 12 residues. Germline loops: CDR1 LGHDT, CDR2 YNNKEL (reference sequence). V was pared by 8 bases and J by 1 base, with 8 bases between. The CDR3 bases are TGTGCCAGCGGCCCCACCCAAGAGACCCAGTACTTC. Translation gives CASGPTQETQYF.

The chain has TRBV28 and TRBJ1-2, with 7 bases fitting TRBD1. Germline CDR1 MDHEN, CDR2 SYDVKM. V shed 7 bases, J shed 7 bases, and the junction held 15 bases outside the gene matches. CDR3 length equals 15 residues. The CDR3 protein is CASIVAGRGIRGYTF. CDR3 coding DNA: TGTGCCAGCATCGTTGCCGGCAGGGGGATCCGTGGCTACACCTTC.

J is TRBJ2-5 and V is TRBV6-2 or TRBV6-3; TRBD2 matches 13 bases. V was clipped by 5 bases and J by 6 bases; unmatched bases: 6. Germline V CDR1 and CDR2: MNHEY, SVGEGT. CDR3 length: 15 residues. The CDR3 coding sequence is TGTGCCAGCAGTGCACTAGCGGGGGGGACAAAGACCCAGTACTTC. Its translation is CASSALAGGTKTQYF.

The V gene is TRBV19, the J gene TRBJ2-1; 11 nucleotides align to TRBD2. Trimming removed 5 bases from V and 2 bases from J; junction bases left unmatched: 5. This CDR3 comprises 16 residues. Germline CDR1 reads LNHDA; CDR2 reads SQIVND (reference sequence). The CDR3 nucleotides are TGTGCCAGTAGTCTCCAGACTAGCGGGGCCTACAATGAGCAGTTCTTC. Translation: CASSLQTSGAYNEQFF. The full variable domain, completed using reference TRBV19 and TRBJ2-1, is DGGITQSPKYLFRKEGQNVTLSCEQNLNHDAMYWYRQDPGQGLRLIYYSQIVNDFQKGDIAEGYSVSREKKESFPLTVTSAQKNPTAFYLCASSLQTSGAYNEQFFGPGTRLTVL.

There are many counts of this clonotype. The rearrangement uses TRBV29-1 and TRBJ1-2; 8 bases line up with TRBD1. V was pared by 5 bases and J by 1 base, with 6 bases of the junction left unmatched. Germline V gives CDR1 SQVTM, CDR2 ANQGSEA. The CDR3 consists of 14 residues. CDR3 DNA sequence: TGCAGCGTTAAACAGGGGGGGAGTAACTATGGCTACACCTTC. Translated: CSVKQGGSNYGYTF.